This T cell receptor beta chain was obtained from a study of blood T cell repertoires in COVID-19. Study overall: T cells, B-cell-depleted T cells, or PBMCs supplied cDNA or gDNA.

J gave up 6 bases and V 3 bases, and 7 bases lay outside the gene matches. CDR1 and CDR2 (germline): LNHDA, SQIVND (reference sequence). The CDR3 consists of 15 residues. Profiled with immunoSEQ multiplex PCR; TCRdb holds only in-frame clones, not every one. Of 100,000 to 150,000 clones listed, around 85% are singletons. This clone was observed once. This chain connects TRBV19 to TRBJ1-5; 8 bases align to TRBD1. The sequenced material came from peripheral blood. This TCR derives from a woman aged 80 or over with COVID-19, enrolled during active disease. The CDR3 DNA follows: TGTGCCAGTAGTATTTCTCAGGGGGCTGGTCAGCCCCAGCATTTT. It encodes CASSISQGAGQPQHF.